The next 21 T cell receptor beta chains were all read from a single sample in a study of blood T cell repertoires in COVID-19. Produced via immunoSEQ multiplex PCR; TCRdb's table is partial and in-frame only. Of 310,000 or so clones in the sample, roughly 90% were seen once. Material for sequencing was peripheral blood. Every receptor here comes from a woman in her 30s with COVID-19, enrolled during active disease.

The DNA for the CDR3 is TGTGCCAGCAGCCCCGCTAGCGGGAGTTACACCGGGGAGCTGTTTTTT. It yields the protein CASSPASGSYTGELFF. The rearrangement joins TRBV7-2 to TRBJ2-2, with TRBD2 matching over 10 bases. Germline CDR1 SGHTA, CDR2 FQGNSA. The CDR3 spans 16 residues. With 5 bases clipped from V and 3 bases from J, the junction kept 6 bases outside the gene matches.

The gene calls are TRBV29-1 and TRBJ1-3, with D possibly being TRBD1 (5 bases). This CDR3 region has 13 residues. Germline CDR1 SQVTM, CDR2 ANQGSEA. V dropped 7 bases and J dropped 4 bases, with 14 bases sitting between them. CDR3 amino acids: CSAAPGDGNTIYF. The DNA for the CDR3 is TGCAGCGCCGCCCCGGGGGACGGAAACACCATATATTTT.

With respect to this clone: The sample holds other DNA sequences that translate to the same CDR3. The rearrangement uses TRBV27 and TRBJ2-7; 11 nucleotides line up with TRBD2. Trimming removed 6 bases from V and 3 bases from J; junction bases left unmatched: 4. CDR3 length: 14 residues. Germline CDR1 MNHEY, CDR2 SMNVEV (reference sequence). The DNA for the CDR3 is TGTGCCAGCAGCGCAGGGACTAGCGGCTACGAGCAGTACTTC. It yields the protein CASSAGTSGYEQYF.

The genes are TRBV6-6 and TRBJ1-2; D is unresolved. The germline gives CDR1 MNHNY, CDR2 SVGAGI (reference sequence). This CDR3 is 15 amino acids long. Trimming stripped 0 bases from V and 1 base from J, with 9 bases between. This CDR3 is CASSYSEADNYGYTF. CDR3 in DNA: TGTGCCAGCAGTTACTCTGAGGCAGATAACTATGGCTACACCTTC.

The rearrangement links TRBV30 to TRBJ1-6, with 7 bases that match TRBD1. V was pared by 6 bases and J by 7 bases, with 9 bases of the junction left unmatched. CDR3 size: 14 residues. Germline V gene lookup returns CDR1 GTSNPN and CDR2 SVGIG (reference sequence). CDR3: CACSPGTVNSPLHF. CDR3 sequence (DNA): TGTGCCTGCTCCCCCGGGACAGTGAATTCACCCCTCCACTTT. The complete variable domain, with remaining parts taken from reference TRBV30 and TRBJ1-6, reads SQTIHQWPATLVQPVGSPLSLECTVEGTSNPNLYWYRQAAGRGLQLLFYSVGIGQISSEVPQNLSASRPQDRQFILSSKKLLLSDSGFYLCACSPGTVNSPLHFGNGTRLTVT.

The rearrangement uses TRBV5-1 and TRBJ1-1, with 8 bases fitting TRBD1. Looked up from germline, CDR1 is SGHRS and CDR2 is YFSETQ. The CDR3 is made up of 16 amino acids. After removal of 0 bases from V and 4 bases from J, the junction contained 8 bases not matched to a gene. The CDR3 spells CASSLDGTGGSTEAFF. The CDR3 bases are TGCGCCAGCAGCTTGGATGGCACAGGGGGATCCACTGAAGCTTTCTTT.

This clone appeared a single time. The rearrangement joins TRBV18 to TRBJ1-5; D may be TRBD1 (6 bases). The V gene's germline CDR1 is KGHSH and CDR2 LQKENI. The V end lost 1 base, the J end lost 0 bases, and 16 bases lay between the germline ends. The CDR3 runs 18 residues. The CDR3 is CASSPRQELPYSNQPQHF. In DNA, the CDR3 is TGTGCCAGCTCACCACGACAGGAACTACCTTATAGCAATCAGCCCCAGCATTTT.

The chain couples TRBV6-1 to TRBJ1-4; 7 positions match TRBD1. V shed 0 bases and J 7 bases; nucleotides not matched to a gene: 11. CDR1 and CDR2 (germline): MNHNS, SASEGT. CDR3 length: 17 residues. The CDR3 DNA reads as TGTGCCAGCAGTGAAGCTAGGGGGCAGGGCACGTCTGAAAAACTGTTTTTT. This encodes CASSEARGQGTSEKLFF.

V is TRBV6-2 or TRBV6-3 and J is TRBJ1-5, with 9 positions matching TRBD1. Germline loops: CDR1 MNHEY, CDR2 SVGEGT. The CDR3 length is 15 residues. The ends lost 4 bases at V and 4 bases at J; junction bases unmatched: 5. The CDR3 DNA follows: TGTGCCAGCAGTTGGGACAGGGTGTTGAATCAGCCCCAGCATTTT. Encoded protein: CASSWDRVLNQPQHF.

The genes are TRBV10-1 and TRBJ1-5, with 8 bases fitting TRBD1. The CDR3 totals 14 residues. Looked up from germline, CDR1 is WNHNN and CDR2 is SYGVQD (reference sequence). Losses at the gene ends were 0 bases for V and 6 bases for J; bases not matched to a gene: 1. CDR3 nucleotides: TGCGCCAGCAGTGAGTCGACAGGGGTTCAGCCCCAGCATTTT. Protein: CASSESTGVQPQHF.

This chain uses TRBV4-1 with TRBJ2-7, with TRBD1 matching 10 bases. Germline V gene sequence: CDR1 MGHRA, CDR2 YSYEKL. Losses at the gene ends were 1 base for V and 4 bases for J; bases not matched to a gene: 4. This CDR3 is built from 15 residues. The CDR3 sequence is CASSQGGQGEYEQYF. As DNA, the CDR3 is TGCGCCAGCAGCCAAGGAGGACAGGGGGAATACGAGCAGTACTTC.

The genes are TRBV4-2 and TRBJ1-2, with 9 positions matching TRBD1. Trimming cost V 4 bases and J 6 bases; bases outside gene matches: 6. This CDR3 contains 14 residues. From germline, CDR1 is LGHNA and CDR2 YNFKEQ. CDR3 bases: TGTGCCAGCAGCCTACCCGGGACAGGGAATGGCTACACCTTC. Translation: CASSLPGTGNGYTF.

V gene TRBV19 combines with J gene TRBJ1-3; D is unclear. The CDR3 runs 14 residues. The germline V gene has CDR1 LNHDA and CDR2 SQIVND (reference sequence). Trimming cost V 5 bases and J 0 bases, with 8 bases left between them. CDR3 sequence: CASSPVSSGNTIYF. CDR3 nucleotide sequence: TGTGCCAGTAGTCCTGTGAGCTCTGGAAACACCATATATTTT.

The gene calls are TRBV6-4 and TRBJ2-1; D possibly corresponds to TRBD1 (7 bases). Germline loops: CDR1 MRHNA, CDR2 SNTAGT. The V and J ends lost 4 bases and 3 bases respectively, with 13 bases between them. The CDR3 is 15 residues long. This chain's CDR3 is CASSVGQGGYNEQFF. In DNA form, the CDR3 reads TGTGCCAGCAGTGTAGGGCAGGGGGGCTACAATGAGCAGTTCTTC.

J is TRBJ2-5 and V is TRBV5-1; the match to TRBD1 covers 7 bases. The CDR3 runs 14 residues. V shed 4 bases and J 5 bases; nucleotides not matched to a gene: 8. The germline V gene has CDR1 SGHRS and CDR2 YFSETQ. The CDR3 reads CASSQLGGEETQYF. DNA of the CDR3: TGCGCCAGCAGCCAATTAGGGGGCGAGGAGACCCAGTACTTC.

V is TRBV2 and J is TRBJ2-7; weak D call: TRBD1 (6 bases). The CDR3 sequence is 13 residues long. Germline CDR1 is SNHLY and CDR2 is FYNNEI. V lost 5 bases to trimming and J lost 1 base, with 9 bases between them. The CDR3 is CASSQGLSYEQYF. The CDR3 coding sequence is TGTGCCAGCAGTCAGGGGCTATCCTACGAGCAGTACTTC.

This clone came up once. The J gene is TRBJ2-7, the V gene TRBV30; possible D gene TRBD1, 5 bases. Looked up from germline, CDR1 is GTSNPN and CDR2 is SVGIG (reference sequence). CDR3 length: 12 residues. Trimming removed 1 base from V and 5 bases from J, with 9 bases in between. The CDR3 is CAWSALGHEQYF. The CDR3 DNA follows: TGTGCCTGGAGTGCTTTGGGGCACGAGCAGTACTTC.

J is TRBJ1-5 and V is TRBV19; possible D gene TRBD1, 5 bases. The V gene's germline CDR1 is LNHDA and CDR2 SQIVND (reference sequence). The CDR3 sequence is 15 residues long. Trimming shortened V by 4 bases and J by 5 bases, and 15 bases separated the two germline ends. CDR3 in amino acids: CASSNSGTSYQPQHF. Here the CDR3 DNA reads TGTGCCAGTAGTAATTCCGGGACTTCTTATCAGCCCCAGCATTTT. The whole variable domain, remainder taken from reference TRBV19 and TRBJ1-5, is DGGITQSPKYLFRKEGQNVTLSCEQNLNHDAMYWYRQDPGQGLRLIYYSQIVNDFQKGDIAEGYSVSREKKESFPLTVTSAQKNPTAFYLCASSNSGTSYQPQHFGDGTRLSIL.

The chain joins TRBV2 to TRBJ1-5; 7 bases line up with TRBD1. Looked up from germline, CDR1 is SNHLY and CDR2 is FYNNEI. This CDR3 contains 15 residues. The J segment lost 6 bases and the V segment lost 4 bases, leaving 9 bases of the junction unmatched. This chain's CDR3 is CASSGGLRGSQPQHF. The CDR3, as DNA: TGTGCCAGCAGTGGAGGTCTCAGGGGGTCTCAGCCCCAGCATTTT.

The chain is built from TRBV10-3 and TRBJ2-3; 10 bases are shared with TRBD1. The CDR3 runs to 17 residues. Germline loops: CDR1 ENHRY, CDR2 SYGVKD. Trimming removed 4 bases from V and 3 bases from J; junction bases left unmatched: 10. The CDR3 sequence: CAISGDVGTGETDTQYF. The CDR3 DNA follows: TGTGCCATCAGTGGTGATGTGGGGACAGGGGAGACAGATACGCAGTATTTT.

The chain uses TRBV24-1 and TRBJ2-3; 11 nucleotides agree with TRBD2. CDR1 is KGHDR, CDR2 SFDVKD, per germline. The CDR3 runs 12 residues. The CDR3 nucleotides are TGTTCTGGGCTAGCGGGGGGAGATACGCAGTATTTT. This translates into CSGLAGGDTQYF.